Below are 27 T cell receptor beta chains sequenced from a single sample in a study of blood T cell repertoires in COVID-19. Assay: immunoSEQ multiplex PCR; the TCRdb copy retains only in-frame clones and omits some. This sample has about 190,000 clones, with around 89% found just once. Sequenced: peripheral blood. All receptors come from a man in his fifties or sixties with acute or convalescent COVID-19.

The chain recombines TRBV12-3 or TRBV12-4 with TRBJ2-5; a possible D gene is TRBD1 (6 bases). With 4 bases removed from V and 3 bases from J, the gap between germline ends came to 9 bases. The CDR3 is 13 residues long. CDR3 sequence (DNA): TGTGCCAGCAGTTCCTGGACAGAAGAGACCCAGTACTTC. It yields the protein CASSSWTEETQYF.

A remark on this clone: A junction end diverges from the germline sequence, so it may reflect a read error. This rearrangement joins TRBV7-8 to TRBJ2-7, with 8 bases matching TRBD2. This CDR3 contains 12 residues. Germline lookup yields CDR1 SGHVS and CDR2 FQNEAQ. The CDR3 DNA follows: TGTGCCAGCAGCCAGGGGCCCGGGAGGGTTGAGTTC. It is translated as CASSQGPGRVEF.

The chain has TRBV3-1 (or the pseudogene TRBV3-2) and TRBJ1-1, with TRBD1 matching 8 bases. CDR3 length: 14 residues. Trimming removed 1 base from V and 5 bases from J; junction bases left unmatched: 3. Germline values: CDR1 LGHDT, CDR2 YNNKEL (reference sequence). The CDR3 loop is CASSQGQGNTEAFF. In DNA, the CDR3 is TGTGCCAGCAGCCAAGGACAGGGGAATACTGAAGCTTTCTTT.

J is TRBJ2-7 and V is TRBV2; 10 bases are a match to TRBD2. The trim removed 4 bases at V and 4 bases at J, leaving 4 bases unmatched. The germline CDR1 and CDR2 sequences are SNHLY and FYNNEI. The CDR3 is 14 residues long. The CDR3 spells CASSGVAGGYEQYF. In nucleotides, the CDR3 is TGTGCCAGCAGTGGGGTAGCGGGAGGTTACGAGCAGTACTTC.

V usage is TRBV19 and J usage is TRBJ1-5, with D perhaps TRBD1 (6 bases). Germline-derived CDR1 and CDR2 are LNHDA and SQIVND (reference sequence). There are 14 residues in the CDR3. The germline V and J ends were trimmed by 1 base and 6 bases, with 10 bases remaining between them. The CDR3 DNA reads TGTGCCAGTAGTATAGGGCAGGGGACTCAGCCCCAGCATTTT. Amino acids: CASSIGQGTQPQHF.

This chain links TRBV7-8 with TRBJ1-2, with unresolved D. Germline lookup yields CDR1 SGHVS and CDR2 FQNEAQ. Trimming stripped 5 bases from V and 3 bases from J, with 10 bases between. CDR3 length: 13 residues. CDR3 amino acids: CASSPEEDYGYTF. In DNA, the CDR3 is TGTGCCAGCAGCCCTGAGGAGGACTATGGCTACACCTTC.

The chain uses TRBV20-1 and TRBJ1-2; D remains ambiguous. V was clipped by 8 bases and J by 0 bases, with 7 bases between them. The CDR3 runs to 11 residues. CDR1 and CDR2 (germline): DFQATT, SNEGSKA (reference sequence). CDR3 DNA sequence: TGCAGTCTATATTCTAACTATGGCTACACCTTC. Translation: CSLYSNYGYTF.

This rearrangement joins TRBV24-1 to TRBJ1-2, with unresolved D. CDR1 is KGHDR and CDR2 is SFDVKD in the germline V gene. CDR3 length: 14 residues. The V end lost 4 bases, the J end lost 0 bases, and 8 bases lay between the germline ends. CDR3 coding DNA: TGTGCCACCAGTGAGCCAGGCCCTAACTATGGCTACACCTTC. This sequence encodes CATSEPGPNYGYTF.

The genes are TRBV14 and TRBJ1-6, with 12 bases identical to TRBD1. Germline CDR1 SGHDN, CDR2 FVKESK. The CDR3 spans 16 residues. The ends lost 2 bases at V and 10 bases at J; junction bases unmatched: 6. The CDR3 DNA sequence: TGTGCCAGCAGCCAATTCGGGACAGGGGGCGACTCACCCCTCCACTTT. Translation gives CASSQFGTGGDSPLHF.

This chain connects TRBV28 to TRBJ1-5; D ambiguous. Germline V gives CDR1 MDHEN, CDR2 SYDVKM. The CDR3 totals 17 residues. Trimming pared 2 bases from V and 0 bases from J, leaving 14 bases between. The chain's CDR3 is CASSLLPIRNSNQPQHF. In DNA form, the CDR3 reads TGTGCCAGCAGTTTACTCCCGATCAGGAATAGCAATCAGCCCCAGCATTTT. The full variable domain, with the rest looked up from reference TRBV28 and TRBJ1-5, is DVKVTQSSRYLVKRTGEKVFLECVQDMDHENMFWYRQDPGLGLRLIYFSYDVKMKEKGDIPEGYSVSREKKERFSLILESASTNQTSMYLCASSLLPIRNSNQPQHFGDGTRLSIL.

This chain joins TRBV3-1 (or the pseudogene TRBV3-2) and TRBJ1-1; 10 bases are shared with TRBD1. V trimming: 1 base; J trimming: 8 bases; junction bases outside the gene matches: 1. Germline CDR1 LGHDT, CDR2 YNNKEL (reference sequence). The CDR3 has 13 amino acids. The chain's CDR3 is CASSQGDRGEAFF. CDR3 bases: TGTGCCAGCAGCCAAGGGGACAGGGGAGAAGCTTTCTTT.

The V gene is TRBV2, the J gene TRBJ2-1; TRBD2 might be the D (5 bases). The CDR3 loop spans 15 amino acids. The germline CDR1 and CDR2 sequences are SNHLY and FYNNEI. V lost 5 bases and J 5 bases, leaving 16 bases between the germline ends. The CDR3 DNA reads TGTGCCAGCAGTCCCCCCCGCGGGCTAAACAATGAGCAGTTCTTC. Residues: CASSPPRGLNNEQFF.

CDR3 residues: CASSLASRGGLETQYF. The CDR3 DNA is TGTGCCAGCAGCTTAGCTAGCCGGGGGGGGCTAGAGACCCAGTACTTC. The chain links TRBV7-9 to TRBJ2-5; 8 nucleotides align to TRBD2. The CDR3 totals 16 residues. Trimming cost V 0 bases and J 4 bases; bases outside gene matches: 7. Looked up from germline, CDR1 is SEHNR and CDR2 is FQNEAQ (reference sequence).

This clone was observed many times. CDR3 coding DNA: TGTGCCAGCAGCCAAGAGGAGACCGGGACCGGGGAGCTGTTTTTT. Its translation is CASSQEETGTGELFF. The rearrangement links TRBV4-2 to TRBJ2-2; the D is unclear. Germline V gene sequence: CDR1 LGHNA, CDR2 YNFKEQ. V was shortened by 0 bases and J by 5 bases, with 10 bases between the two germline ends. The CDR3 is 15 amino acids.

The genes are TRBV5-1 and TRBJ2-3; TRBD2 agrees at 9 bases. The CDR3 has 15 amino acids. V gave up 5 bases and J gave up 4 bases; unmatched junction bases: 8. Germline V CDR1 and CDR2: SGHRS, YFSETQ. Here the CDR3 DNA reads TGCGCCAGCAGGCCCGCTAGCGGGAACGCAGATACGCAGTATTTT. Protein: CASRPASGNADTQYF.

This sequence joins TRBV7-3 and TRBJ2-1; 8 bases agree with TRBD2. The CDR3 totals 16 residues. CDR1 SGHTA and CDR2 FQGTGA come from the germline V gene. Trimming cost V 5 bases and J 2 bases; bases outside gene matches: 8. The CDR3 coding sequence is TGTGCCAGCAGCACTCCCCTAGCGGGCACCTACAATGAGCAGTTCTTC. Protein: CASSTPLAGTYNEQFF.

The CDR3 region is CASSEEGRGNQPQHF. The DNA of the CDR3 is TGTGCCAGCAGTGAAGAAGGCAGGGGTAATCAGCCCCAGCATTTT. The chain is built from TRBV25-1 and TRBJ1-5, with D possibly TRBD1 on 6 matching bases. The CDR3 has 15 amino acids. Germline V gene sequence: CDR1 MGHDK, CDR2 SYGVNS. Trimming took 2 bases from V and 4 from J, leaving 12 bases between them.

This clone was observed a handful of times. This chain connects TRBV19 to TRBJ1-2, with 11 bases matching TRBD1. CDR3 length: 13 residues. V trimming: 6 bases; J trimming: 7 bases; junction bases outside the gene matches: 4. Per the germline V gene, CDR1 is LNHDA and CDR2 is SQIVND (reference sequence). The CDR3 sequence: CASSGQGAGGYTF. CDR3 bases: TGTGCCAGTAGCGGACAGGGGGCAGGTGGCTACACCTTC.

The chain links TRBV9 to TRBJ2-3; no definite D call. CDR1 is SGDLS, CDR2 YYNGEE, per germline. The CDR3 is made up of 15 amino acids. Trimming pared 0 bases from V and 1 base from J, leaving 9 bases between. As DNA, the CDR3 is TGTGCCAGCAGCGTAGGAGGTCTCGGCACAGATACGCAGTATTTT. This encodes CASSVGGLGTDTQYF.

Here the CDR3 DNA reads TGTGCCAGCAAGCTACAGCGGGAGACTGAAGCTTTCTTT. Translated, it gives CASKLQRETEAFF. This chain joins TRBV2 and TRBJ1-1; the D is unclear. Deletions cut 7 bases from V and 5 bases from J, with 14 bases between. This CDR3 comprises 13 residues. CDR1 is SNHLY and CDR2 is FYNNEI in the germline V gene.

In regard to this clone: Other nucleotide sequences in the sample specify the same CDR3. V is TRBV7-9 and J is TRBJ2-7; the D gene is possibly TRBD2 (5 bases). Per germline, CDR1 SEHNR and CDR2 FQNEAQ (reference sequence). Trimming stripped 5 bases from V and 3 bases from J, with 14 bases between. The CDR3 length is 14 residues. The CDR3, as DNA: TGTGCCAGCAGCCCCCGGGATAGAGGCTACGAGCAGTACTTC. Translated, it gives CASSPRDRGYEQYF. Full variable domain (rest looked up from reference TRBV7-9 and TRBJ2-7): DTGVSQNPRHKITKRGQNVTFRCDPISEHNRLYWYRQTLGQGPEFLTYFQNEAQLEKSRLLSDRFSAERPKGSFSTLEIQRTEQGDSAMYLCASSPRDRGYEQYFGPGTRLTVT.

The chain carries TRBV24-1 and TRBJ1-3, with a tentative D call TRBD1 (5 bases). V was cut by 6 bases and J by 2 bases, with 10 bases left in between. The germline CDR1 and CDR2 sequences are KGHDR and SFDVKD. This CDR3 is 14 amino acids long. The CDR3 sequence: CATSSGLPGNTIYF. CDR3 coding DNA: TGTGCCACCAGTTCAGGGCTCCCTGGAAACACCATATATTTT.

CDR3 loop: CASSTLGQPITGELFF. In DNA form, the CDR3 reads TGTGCCAGCAGCACCTTAGGACAGCCCATCACCGGGGAGCTGTTTTTT. The chain combines TRBV11-2 with TRBJ2-2; tentative D call: TRBD1 (6 bases). Germline loops: CDR1 SGHAT, CDR2 FQNNGV. The V end was cut by 5 bases, the J end by 4 bases, with 17 bases between. CDR3 size: 16 residues.

The gene calls are TRBV10-3 and TRBJ2-7; TRBD1 might be the D (5 bases). The germline V and J ends were trimmed by 4 bases and 6 bases, with 10 bases remaining between them. The CDR3 is 12 amino acids. CDR1 and CDR2 (germline): ENHRY, SYGVKD. The CDR3 DNA reads as TGTGCCATCAGTGGAGCAGGGCCCGAGCAGTACTTC. It is translated as CAISGAGPEQYF.

V gene TRBV21-1 combines with J gene TRBJ2-7; the table calls TRBD2, which could not be checked here. TRBV21-1 is a known pseudogene. The CDR3 sequence is 16 residues long. CDR3 residues: CASSKAIGPRVYEQYV. The CDR3 DNA reads as TGTGCCAGCAGCAAAGCGATCGGGCCGCGGGTTTACGAGCAGTACGTC.

The chain links TRBV30 to TRBJ1-2; D unresolved. Germline V gene lookup returns CDR1 GTSNPN and CDR2 SVGIG (reference sequence). The CDR3 is 11 residues long. Between the trimmed V and J ends, which lost 3 bases and 6 bases, there was a span of 8 bases. This CDR3 is CAWRPEDGYTF. The CDR3 DNA is TGTGCCTGGAGACCGGAGGATGGCTACACCTTC.

The chain uses TRBV19 and TRBJ1-2; 12 nucleotides agree with TRBD1. The V gene's germline CDR1 is LNHDA and CDR2 SQIVND (reference sequence). This CDR3 contains 16 residues. Trimming removed 4 bases from V and 1 base from J; junction bases left unmatched: 4. The CDR3 DNA reads as TGTGCCAGTAGTACCGGGACAGGGGGCTTTAACTATGGCTACACCTTC. It specifies CASSTGTGGFNYGYTF.